Below, 17 T cell receptor beta chains from the same sample are listed, as sequenced in a study of blood T cell repertoires in COVID-19. Profiled with immunoSEQ multiplex PCR; TCRdb holds only in-frame clones, not every one. The data contain about 130,000 clones, roughly 87% of them singletons. Material: peripheral blood. All receptors come from an elderly man with active or convalescent COVID-19.

This sequence joins TRBV5-4 and TRBJ1-1; no definite D call. This CDR3 is 12 amino acids long. Germline V gene data show CDR1 as SGHNT and CDR2 as YYREEE (reference sequence). The germline V and J ends were trimmed by 2 bases and 5 bases, with 7 bases remaining between them. The DNA of the CDR3 is TGTGCCAGCAGCTTCGGGGATACTGAAGCTTTCTTT. Translation: CASSFGDTEAFF.

As for this clone: Other nucleotide sequences from this sample produce the same CDR3. This chain uses TRBV24-1 with TRBJ2-7; possible D gene TRBD1, 6 bases. CDR3 length: 15 residues. Germline values: CDR1 KGHDR, CDR2 SFDVKD. Between the trimmed V and J ends, which lost 4 bases and 2 bases, there was a span of 14 bases. The CDR3 sequence is CATSDPGQSAYEQYF. CDR3 bases: TGTGCCACCAGTGACCCGGGACAATCAGCCTACGAGCAGTACTTC.

A single count supports this clone. The V call is TRBV2, the J call TRBJ2-1, with TRBD2 as a possible D gene (6 bases). Trimming shortened V by 8 bases and J by 5 bases, and 19 bases separated the two germline ends. Germline CDR1 is SNHLY and CDR2 is FYNNEI. This CDR3 has 15 amino acids. For the CDR3, the DNA is TGTGCCAGCGGCACATCGGCGGGGTGGAACAATGAGCAGTTCTTC. Encoded protein: CASGTSAGWNNEQFF.

There are a few counts of this clone. The rearrangement uses TRBV7-2 and TRBJ2-7; D uncertain. The germline V and J ends were trimmed by 5 bases and 3 bases, with 11 bases remaining between them. The CDR3 totals 13 residues. CDR1 is SGHTA, CDR2 FQGNSA, per germline. CDR3 in DNA: TGTGCCAGCAGCACGCGGAGATTCTACGAGCAGTACTTC. It specifies CASSTRRFYEQYF.

This clone was picked up one time. The CDR3 loop reads CASSEQGQHYNEQFF. Written as DNA, the CDR3 is TGTGCCAGCAGTGAACAGGGACAGCACTACAATGAGCAGTTCTTC. The chain combines TRBV6-1 with TRBJ2-1; TRBD1 matches at 7 bases. CDR3 size: 15 residues. Germline loops: CDR1 MNHNS, CDR2 SASEGT. The J segment lost 3 bases and the V segment lost 2 bases, leaving 4 bases of the junction unmatched.

This clone was recorded a few times. V is TRBV20-1 and J is TRBJ2-7; D is undetermined. Germline V lookup: CDR1 DFQATT, CDR2 SNEGSKA (reference sequence). The CDR3 consists of 11 residues. Trimming shortened V by 5 bases and J by 3 bases, and 8 bases separated the two germline ends. DNA for the CDR3: TGCAGTGCTTCTCTTAGCTACGAGCAGTACTTC. This codes for CSASLSYEQYF.

V and J are TRBV25-1 and TRBJ1-1, with D possibly matching TRBD1 (5 bases). Germline assignment: CDR1 MGHDK and CDR2 SYGVNS. V was shortened by 1 base and J by 2 bases, with 8 bases between the two germline ends. The CDR3 spans 14 residues. The CDR3 nucleotides are TGTGCCAGCAGTGAATGGGGGGGTAACACTGAAGCTTTCTTT. It translates to CASSEWGGNTEAFF.

DNA for the CDR3: TGTGCCAGCAGCAGACCGGGACAGGGGGTCACTGAAGCTTTCTTT. Protein product: CASSRPGQGVTEAFF. The chain uses TRBV5-6 and TRBJ1-1; TRBD1 matches 11 bases. In germline, CDR1 is SGHDT, CDR2 YYEEEE. The CDR3 extends over 15 amino acids. V lost 4 bases to trimming and J lost 4 bases; unmatched junction nucleotides: 6.

The rearrangement links TRBV18 to TRBJ1-3; D ambiguous. The CDR3 consists of 17 residues. V lost 3 bases and J 2 bases, leaving 17 bases between the germline ends. CDR1 is KGHSH and CDR2 is LQKENI in the germline V gene. The CDR3 sequence is CASSPPNRVLTGNTIYF. The CDR3 region has the DNA TGTGCCAGCTCACCCCCAAACCGGGTACTCACTGGAAACACCATATATTTT.

This clone turned up a few times. V usage is TRBV4-3 and J usage is TRBJ1-2; a weak D match, TRBD1 (5 bases). Germline V gives CDR1 LGHNA, CDR2 YSLEER. V lost 0 bases to trimming and J lost 5 bases, with 16 bases between them. This CDR3 is 16 amino acids long. CDR3 DNA: TGCGCCAGCAGCCAAGATCGGGGGGGACGGCATTATGGCTACACCTTC. The encoded protein is CASSQDRGGRHYGYTF.

The chain carries TRBV7-6 and TRBJ1-4, with D unclear. The V end lost 5 bases, the J end lost 7 bases, and 14 bases lay between the germline ends. This CDR3 contains 14 residues. Germline V gene lookup returns CDR1 SGHVS and CDR2 FNYEAQ. The CDR3 DNA follows: TGTGCCAGCAGCGCGTCAAGGGCGGGTGAAAAACTGTTTTTT. Translated: CASSASRAGEKLFF.

V gene TRBV7-2 combines with J gene TRBJ1-1; D remains unclear. Germline CDR1 reads SGHTA; CDR2 reads FQGNSA. Between the trimmed V and J ends, which lost 5 bases and 4 bases, there was a span of 14 bases. This CDR3 has 14 residues. In DNA, the CDR3 is TGTGCCAGCAGCGTCGTCCCGGAGGGCACTGAAGCTTTCTTT. As protein: CASSVVPEGTEAFF.

Note on this clone: Other nucleotide sequences from this sample produce the same CDR3. V and J are TRBV6-6 and TRBJ1-2; D unresolved. Trimming cost V 6 bases and J 4 bases, with 6 bases left between them. The CDR3 has 11 residues. Germline CDR1 and CDR2: MNHNY and SVGAGI (reference sequence). As DNA, the CDR3 is TGTGCCAGCAGCCCGGGCTATGGCTACACCTTC. Translation gives CASSPGYGYTF.

The rearrangement links TRBV5-1 to TRBJ1-5; D possibly corresponds to TRBD1 (5 bases). This CDR3 has 14 amino acids. Trimming took 4 bases from V and 9 from J, leaving 17 bases between them. Per germline, CDR1 SGHRS and CDR2 YFSETQ. The chain's CDR3 is CASSVGRSGAPQHF. The CDR3, as DNA: TGCGCCAGCAGCGTGGGACGGTCGGGTGCGCCCCAGCATTTT.

This clone came up once. J is TRBJ1-3 and V is TRBV7-9; TRBD1 matches at 7 bases. The CDR3 is 17 residues long. Germline CDR1 is SEHNR and CDR2 is FQNEAQ (reference sequence). The V gene end was trimmed by 2 bases and the J gene end by 0 bases; junction bases not matched to a gene: 7. CDR3 coding DNA: TGTGCCAGCAGCTTAAGCCCGACAGGGTTCTCTGGAAACACCATATATTTT. It yields the protein CASSLSPTGFSGNTIYF.

The chain joins TRBV7-9 to TRBJ2-7, with D perhaps matching TRBD1 (6 bases). This CDR3 has 14 residues. V shed 2 bases and J shed 6 bases, with 14 bases lying between them. The V gene's germline CDR1 is SEHNR and CDR2 FQNEAQ (reference sequence). For the CDR3, the DNA is TGTGCCAGCAGCTTAACGGGCCCACAGGGCGAGCAGTACTTC. The encoded protein is CASSLTGPQGEQYF.

V is TRBV15 and J is TRBJ2-5; 9 bases match TRBD1. Unmatched junction bases numbered 12, after V lost 4 bases and J lost 6 bases. This CDR3 contains 16 residues. The germline V gene encodes CDR1 LNHNV and CDR2 YYDKDF (reference sequence). CDR3 bases: TGTGCCACCAGCAATCCCTCACAGGGGGCCTTACAGACCCAGTACTTC. Amino acids: CATSNPSQGALQTQYF.